A single sample is the source of the 15 T cell receptor beta chains below, sequenced in a study of long-term antiretroviral therapy in people with HIV. It was version v3.0 of the immunoSEQ assay that was run at survey level. Produced via immunoSEQ multiplex PCR; TCRdb's table is partial and in-frame only. The table lists 26,000 or so clones, roughly 90% of them singletons, with roughly 4.1% in the top ten. Here the sequenced sample was unsorted PBMCs, taken 0.5 years after starting antiretroviral therapy. The source is a woman aged 18-29 years with HIV.

Notes on this clone: The DNA is omitted, as the CDR3 cannot be located on it reliably, and the CDR3 follows TCRdb's listing. The chain has TRBV28 and TRBJ2-3; the listed D gene, TRBD1, was not tested against the DNA. Germline V gene data show CDR1 as MDHEN and CDR2 as SYDVKM. The CDR3 is 16 residues long, counting both termini. The CDR3 is CASSSSRTGTTDTQYF.

CDR3 amino acids: CASSLGLAGHTGELFF. The CDR3 DNA is TGTGCCAGCAGCTTGGGACTAGCGGGGCACACCGGGGAGCTGTTTTTT. V is TRBV5-4 and J is TRBJ2-2; 11 bases match TRBD2. CDR3 length: 16 amino acids. Trimming cost V 0 bases and J 3 bases; bases outside gene matches: 1. The germline V gene has CDR1 SGHNT and CDR2 YYREEE (reference sequence).

The chain joins TRBV6-4 to TRBJ1-2; no reliable D call. The CDR3 contains 12 residues. Trimming stripped 7 bases from V and 2 bases from J, with 8 bases between. Germline loops: CDR1 MRHNA, CDR2 SNTAGT. The CDR3 protein is CASKDGNYGYTF. CDR3 coding DNA: TGTGCCAGCAAGGACGGAAACTATGGCTACACCTTC.

The chain is built from TRBV27 and TRBJ2-4; D might be TRBD2 (6 bases). V lost 4 bases, J lost 0 bases, and 22 bases lay in between. The V gene's germline CDR1 is MNHEY and CDR2 SMNVEV (reference sequence). The CDR3 covers 19 residues. For the CDR3, the DNA is TGTGCCAGCAGTTCATGGGCCCCGGGACTTCGGATAGCCAAAAACATTCAGTACTTC. Translating gives CASSSWAPGLRIAKNIQYF.

The rearrangement links TRBV19 to TRBJ1-4; maybe TRBD1 (6 bases). CDR3 length: 14 residues. Germline-derived CDR1 and CDR2 are LNHDA and SQIVND (reference sequence). Trimming stripped 4 bases from V and 8 bases from J, with 14 bases between. The CDR3 loop is CASSTQGGKEKLFF. Here the CDR3 DNA reads TGTGCCAGTAGTACACAGGGAGGAAAGGAAAAACTGTTTTTT.

This chain uses TRBV7-2 with TRBJ2-7; 11 bases map to TRBD1. Germline-derived CDR1 and CDR2 are SGHTA and FQGNSA. J lost 0 bases, V lost 4 bases, and 14 bases had no gene match. The CDR3 spans 19 residues. CDR3 DNA: TGTGCCAGCAGCTACCGGGACAGGGGGGTTGGCGGGCTCTCCTACGAGCAGTACTTC. Its protein is CASSYRDRGVGGLSYEQYF.

This sequence joins TRBV13 and TRBJ2-7; the D gene is possibly TRBD1 (5 bases). The germline V and J ends were trimmed by 0 bases and 3 bases, with 12 bases remaining between them. Germline values: CDR1 PRHDT, CDR2 FYEKMQ (reference sequence). The CDR3 consists of 15 residues. The DNA for the CDR3 is TGTGCCAGCAGCTTAGGCCTAGGGCAGGGCTACGAGCAGTACTTC. Translating it yields CASSLGLGQGYEQYF.

The chain carries TRBV27 and TRBJ2-3; no reliable D call. Germline values: CDR1 MNHEY, CDR2 SMNVEV (reference sequence). The CDR3 covers 13 residues. V was shortened by 3 bases and J by 4 bases, with 8 bases between the two germline ends. CDR3 nucleotide sequence: TGTGCCAGCAGTTTCTGGGATGCAGATACGCAGTATTTT. This sequence encodes CASSFWDADTQYF.

The chain combines TRBV28 with TRBJ2-7, with 15 bases lining up with TRBD2. CDR3 size: 17 residues. CDR1 MDHEN and CDR2 SYDVKM come from the germline V gene. V shed 3 bases, J shed 2 bases, and the junction held 5 bases outside the gene matches. Here the CDR3 reads CASSFPGLAGGAYEQYF. CDR3 coding DNA: TGTGCCAGCAGTTTCCCGGGACTAGCGGGAGGCGCCTACGAGCAGTACTTC.

The J gene is TRBJ2-1, the V gene TRBV9; D tentatively fits TRBD1 or TRBD2 (5 bases each). The CDR3 contains 15 residues. Germline V gives CDR1 SGDLS, CDR2 YYNGEE. V was clipped by 0 bases and J by 8 bases, with 15 bases between them. For the CDR3, the DNA is TGTGCCAGCAGCGTAGATGGGGCTAGCAGCGATGAGCAGTTCTTC. Its translation is CASSVDGASSDEQFF. Combining the CDR3 with reference TRBV9 and TRBJ2-1 gives the whole variable domain DSGVTQTPKHLITATGQRVTLRCSPRSGDLSVYWYQQSLDQGLQFLIQYYNGEERAKGNILERFSAQQFPDLHSELNLSSLELGDSALYFCASSVDGASSDEQFFGPGTRLTVL.

In its sample, this clone ranks as medium-sized. The chain has TRBV4-3 and TRBJ2-7; tentative D call: TRBD1 (6 bases). With 4 bases removed from V and 6 bases from J, the gap between germline ends came to 16 bases. The CDR3 is made up of 14 amino acids. CDR1 and CDR2 from the germline V gene are LGHNA and YSLEER. CDR3 DNA sequence: TGCGCCAGCAGCCCCCGGACGGGCAGGGGCGAGCAGTACTTC. It specifies CASSPRTGRGEQYF.

The chain combines TRBV7-2 with TRBJ2-5, with no clear D. The better agreement between TRBJ2-7 and the DNA end casts doubt on the J call. CDR1 and CDR2 (germline): SGHTA, FQGNSA. This CDR3 region has 12 residues. The CDR3: CASSFAPYEQYF. The CDR3 DNA follows: TGTGCCAGCAGCTTTGCCCCCTACGAGCAGTACTTC.

The V and J genes are TRBV11-3 and TRBJ2-3; D tentatively fits TRBD1 or TRBD2 (5 bases each). The V end was cut by 5 bases, the J end by 1 base, with 13 bases between. CDR1 and CDR2 (germline): SGHNT, YENEEA. This CDR3 contains 15 residues. CDR3 protein: CASSERMGGTDTQYF. DNA for the CDR3: TGTGCCAGCAGCGAAAGGATGGGGGGCACAGATACGCAGTATTTT.

To note about this clone: Germline is not matched at one junction end, which may reflect a read error. The chain has TRBV2 and TRBJ1-5, with 9 bases fitting TRBD1. This CDR3 is 16 amino acids long. CDR1 and CDR2 from the germline V gene are SNHLY and FYNNEI. Written as DNA, the CDR3 is TGTGCCAGCAGTCCTGTGGGGGACAGGGCTAATCAGGCCCAGCATTTT. Encoded protein: CASSPVGDRANQAQHF.

The rearrangement joins TRBV15 to TRBJ1-1, with 8 bases fitting TRBD1. CDR1 is LNHNV and CDR2 is YYDKDF in the germline V gene (reference sequence). V lost 1 base to trimming and J lost 1 base; unmatched junction nucleotides: 5. This CDR3 region has 16 residues. CDR3 bases: TGTGCCACCAGCAGAGGTGGCGGACAGGGGAACACTGAAGCTTTCTTT. Translated, it gives CATSRGGGQGNTEAFF.